This TCR beta chain was identified during a study of somatic mutations in cytotoxic T cells in rheumatoid arthritis. Background on the study: Patient blood was drawn as 30 ml EDTA; the draw came right after diagnosis and before any treatment. The study's findings and limits: Of more than 55 patients, under 10 had a largest CD8+ clone that exceeded 20% of CD8+ cells. The CD8+ clonality of rheumatoid arthritis patients increased with age, whereas that of healthy controls did not. CD8+ T cells showed clonality that did not differ significantly between patients with rheumatoid arthritis and age-matched healthy controls.

J was trimmed by 5 bases and V by 1 base; bases with no gene match: 7. The germline CDR1 and CDR2 sequences are LNHDA and SQIVND (reference sequence). The CDR3 covers 15 residues. Using immunoSEQ multiplex PCR, the repertoire was profiled, and TCRdb retains in-frame clones only, with some absent. The sample includes more than 5,500 clones, about 82% seen only once; the top ten take roughly 9.8%. This clone appeared a single time. Its matching antigen is unknown. The sample taken for sequencing was CD8+ T cells sorted from blood. This TCR was sampled from an adult with rheumatoid arthritis. The rearrangement joins TRBV19 to TRBJ2-5; the match to TRBD1 covers 7 bases. The CDR3 protein is CASSIVGGARETQYF. The CDR3 coding sequence is TGTGCCAGTAGTATAGTAGGGGGCGCCCGGGAGACCCAGTACTTC.